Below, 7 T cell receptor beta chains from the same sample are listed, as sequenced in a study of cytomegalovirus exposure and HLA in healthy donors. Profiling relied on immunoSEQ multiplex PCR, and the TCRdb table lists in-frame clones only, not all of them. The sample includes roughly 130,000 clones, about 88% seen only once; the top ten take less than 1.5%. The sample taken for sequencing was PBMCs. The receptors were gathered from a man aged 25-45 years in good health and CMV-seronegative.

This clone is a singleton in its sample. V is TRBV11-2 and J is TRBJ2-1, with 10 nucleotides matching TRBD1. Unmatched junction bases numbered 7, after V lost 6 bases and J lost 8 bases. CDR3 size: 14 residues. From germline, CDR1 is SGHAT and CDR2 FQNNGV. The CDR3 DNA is TGTGCCAGCAGTGATTCGGACAGGGGGTATGAGCAGTTCTTC. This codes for CASSDSDRGYEQFF.

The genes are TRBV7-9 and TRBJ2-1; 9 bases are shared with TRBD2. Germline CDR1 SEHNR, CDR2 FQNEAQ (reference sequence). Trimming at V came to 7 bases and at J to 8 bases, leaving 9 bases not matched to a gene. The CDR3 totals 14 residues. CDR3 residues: CASTVAGVVYEQFF. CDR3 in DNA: TGTGCCAGCACCGTAGCGGGAGTAGTTTATGAGCAGTTCTTC.

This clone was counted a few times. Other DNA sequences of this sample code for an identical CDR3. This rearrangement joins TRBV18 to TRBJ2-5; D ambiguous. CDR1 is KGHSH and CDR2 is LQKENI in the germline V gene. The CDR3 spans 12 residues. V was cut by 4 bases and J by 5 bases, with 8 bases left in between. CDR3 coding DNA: TGTGCCAGCTCACGCGAGAGGGAGACCCAGTACTTC. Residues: CASSRERETQYF.

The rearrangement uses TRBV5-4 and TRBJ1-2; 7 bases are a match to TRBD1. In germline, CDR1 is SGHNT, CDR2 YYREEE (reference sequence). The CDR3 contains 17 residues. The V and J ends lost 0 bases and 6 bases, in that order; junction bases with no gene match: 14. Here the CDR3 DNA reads TGTGCCAGCAGCTTGGGCTCAGGGGGTTCCGACGGGGATGGCTACACCTTC. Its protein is CASSLGSGGSDGDGYTF.

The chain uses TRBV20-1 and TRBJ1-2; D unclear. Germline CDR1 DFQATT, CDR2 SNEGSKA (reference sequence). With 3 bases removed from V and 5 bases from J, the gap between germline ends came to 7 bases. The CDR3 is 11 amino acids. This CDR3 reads CSASDTYGYTF. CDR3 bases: TGCAGTGCTAGTGACACATATGGCTACACCTTC.

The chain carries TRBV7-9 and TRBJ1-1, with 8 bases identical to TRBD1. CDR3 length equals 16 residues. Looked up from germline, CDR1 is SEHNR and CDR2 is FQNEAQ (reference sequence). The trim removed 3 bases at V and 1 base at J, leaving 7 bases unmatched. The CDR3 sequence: CASSFQGARGNTEAFF. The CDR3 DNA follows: TGTGCCAGCAGCTTTCAGGGGGCGAGGGGGAACACTGAAGCTTTCTTT.

The chain's CDR3 is CSVEAGSTDTQYF. The CDR3, as DNA: TGCAGCGTTGAAGCCGGGAGCACAGATACGCAGTATTTT. The V gene is TRBV29-1, the J gene TRBJ2-3; D is unclear. V gave up 1 base and J gave up 0 bases, with 5 bases separating them. Germline loops: CDR1 SQVTM, CDR2 ANQGSEA. The CDR3 is made up of 13 amino acids.